Here is one TCR beta chain with its context. The sample comes from a study of blood T cell repertoires in COVID-19. On the study more broadly: Both acute and convalescent COVID-19 samples were obtained from the United States, Italy and Spain.

Clones were read by immunoSEQ multiplex PCR, and TCRdb kept only the in-frame ones, dropping some. The data contain roughly 300,000 clones, 83% of them seen just once; the ten biggest clones take up more than 8%. CDR3 size: 14 residues. The germline V and J ends were trimmed by 7 bases and 6 bases, with 16 bases remaining between them. CDR1 and CDR2 from the germline V gene are LNHDA and SQIVND (reference sequence). The specimen sequenced was peripheral blood. The TCR originated in a woman aged 45-59 years who had recovered from COVID-19. The chain joins TRBV19 to TRBJ1-3; maybe TRBD1 (5 bases). The CDR3: CASTWGSRENTIYF. As DNA, the CDR3 is TGTGCCAGTACCTGGGGCAGCCGAGAAAACACCATATATTTT.